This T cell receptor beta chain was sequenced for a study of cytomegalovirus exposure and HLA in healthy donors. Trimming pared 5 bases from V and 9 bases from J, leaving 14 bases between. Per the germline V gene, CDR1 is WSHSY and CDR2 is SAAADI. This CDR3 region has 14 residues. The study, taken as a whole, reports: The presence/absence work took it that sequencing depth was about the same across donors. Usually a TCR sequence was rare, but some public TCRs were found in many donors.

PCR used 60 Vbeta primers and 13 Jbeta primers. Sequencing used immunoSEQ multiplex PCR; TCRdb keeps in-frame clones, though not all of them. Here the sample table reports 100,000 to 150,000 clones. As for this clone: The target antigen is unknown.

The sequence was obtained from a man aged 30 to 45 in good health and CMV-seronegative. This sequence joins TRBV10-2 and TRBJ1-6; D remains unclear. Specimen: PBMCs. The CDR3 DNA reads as TGCGCCAGCAGTCTCGAGGGCCTGGGTTCACCCCTCCACTTT. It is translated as CASSLEGLGSPLHF.